This T cell receptor beta chain was sequenced during a study of blood T cell repertoires in COVID-19. The overall study: Italy, Spain and the United States were the sources of the convalescent and acute COVID-19 samples. PBMCs, B-cell-depleted T cells, or T cells were the source of the cDNA or gDNA that made up the material.

This CDR3 spans 12 amino acids. V was clipped by 2 bases and J by 7 bases, with 9 bases between them. Germline lookup yields CDR1 SGHDT and CDR2 YYEEEE. Libraries were prepared by immunoSEQ multiplex PCR; TCRdb keeps only in-frame clonotypes and omits some of them. Counted here are about 61,000 clones, roughly 90% occurring once; the ten biggest clones make up about a fifth. This TCR derives from a woman aged 45-65 years with active or convalescent COVID-19. V usage is TRBV5-6 and J usage is TRBJ1-2; no firm D call. What was sequenced was peripheral blood. This CDR3 is CASSLQNTGYTF. The CDR3 DNA follows: TGTGCCAGCAGCTTACAGAATACTGGCTACACCTTC.